In its sample, the clone carrying this T cell receptor beta chain was seen many times. Its target is unknown. This record comes from a study of T cell repertoires in cytomegalovirus infection. Study overall: Indications came from public TCR beta signatures; they pointed to CMV infection and to a matching HLA type. Study findings and constraints: Based on cumulative public TCR beta family frequency, carriers of CMV plus the relevant HLA were identified. The ex vivo response was dominated by HLA-C-restricted CMV-specific TCR beta clonotypes.

TCRdb used MiXCR to reprocess the reads, holding one entry per CDR3 protein. The profile shows roughly 230,000 distinct CDR3 sequences, roughly an eighth of them singletons. Material: PBMCs. The source of this sequence is a human donor in good health (CMV status not recorded). Some clones in this sample may be carry-over from other donors' samples.

CDR3 in DNA: TGTGCCTCTTCTCTAGCGACTCATACGCAGTATTTT. It is translated as CASSLATHTQYF. The V gene is TRBV7-2, the J gene TRBJ2-3, with D possibly being TRBD2 (6 bases). This CDR3 region has 12 residues. Trimming shortened V by 11 bases and J by 7 bases, and 16 bases separated the two germline ends. Germline CDR1 and CDR2: SGHTA and FQGNSA.